The clone carrying this TCR beta chain showed up just a few times. The data stem from a study of T cells in Graves' hyperthyroidism and ophthalmopathy. Trimming removed 2 bases from V and 0 bases from J, with 9 bases in between. Germline V gives CDR1 SGDLS, CDR2 YYNGEE. The CDR3 runs to 14 residues. Amplification targeted TCR beta CDR3 regions from RNA transcripts. The HTBI set primed first-round TCR CDR3 RT-PCR. TCRdb ran MiXCR on the multiplex PCR reads and lists one entry per CDR3 protein. The table lists under 550,000 distinct CDR3 sequences, just under 20% of them singletons. The sequence was collected from a man in his forties or fifties with Graves' ophthalmopathy. The chain uses TRBV9 and TRBJ2-7; D unresolved. Sequencing input: blood. CDR3 coding DNA: TGTGCCAGCAGCGTTGGGTTTAGCTCCTACGAGCAGTACTTC. Translating gives CASSVGFSSYEQYF.